The next 18 T cell receptor beta chains were all read from a single sample in a study of shared clonotypes between healthy human individuals. Using immunoSEQ multiplex PCR, the repertoire was profiled, and TCRdb retains in-frame clones only, with some absent. The data show some 660,000 clones, with more than 70% seen just once and under 2% held by the top ten. The specimen sequenced was memory CD4+ T cells sorted from blood. Indicated subset: CD45RA-negative fraction. The origin of the receptors is a woman aged 25 to 39 in good health.

The sample holds a few counts of this clone. The chain carries TRBV10-2 and TRBJ2-6; D unresolved. Trimming took 3 bases from V and 4 from J, leaving 7 bases between them. The CDR3 is 14 amino acids. Germline V gives CDR1 WSHSY, CDR2 SAAADI. The DNA of the CDR3 is TGCGCCAGCAGTGATGGTCCCGGGGCCAACGTCCTGACTTTC. Translated: CASSDGPGANVLTF.

This sequence joins TRBV7-6 and TRBJ2-1, with 12 bases that match TRBD2. The length of the CDR3 is 14 residues. V dropped 4 bases and J dropped 8; count of bases not matched to a gene: 3. CDR1 is SGHVS, CDR2 FNYEAQ, per germline. CDR3 sequence: CASSSGLAGYEQFF. The CDR3 nucleotides read TGTGCCAGCAGCTCTGGACTAGCGGGATATGAGCAGTTCTTC. The full variable domain, with the rest looked up from reference TRBV7-6 and TRBJ2-1, is GAGVSQSPRYKVTKRGQDVALRCDPISGHVSLYWYRQALGQGPEFLTYFNYEAQQDKSGLPNDRFSAERPEGSISTLTIQRTEQRDSAMYRCASSSGLAGYEQFFGPGTRLTVL.

V gene TRBV5-1 combines with J gene TRBJ1-1; D is ambiguous. Germline CDR1 reads SGHRS; CDR2 reads YFSETQ. There are 16 residues in the CDR3. V shed 5 bases and J shed 1 base, with 18 bases lying between them. For the CDR3, the DNA is TGCGCCAGCAGTTCTCTGGGCCAAAGGGCGAACACTGAAGCTTTCTTT. Amino acids: CASSSLGQRANTEAFF.

In its sample, this clone was seen a few times. The chain links TRBV7-2 to TRBJ1-1; D might be TRBD1 (6 bases). V dropped 2 bases and J dropped 7 bases, with 11 bases sitting between them. CDR3 length equals 13 residues. Germline V gene sequence: CDR1 SGHTA, CDR2 FQGNSA. The CDR3 coding sequence is TGTGCCAGCAGCTTACAACGGGACATTGAAGCTTTCTTT. Its protein is CASSLQRDIEAFF.

J is TRBJ2-5 and V is TRBV7-2; 7 positions agree with TRBD2. Germline V gives CDR1 SGHTA, CDR2 FQGNSA. The CDR3 sequence is 16 residues long. V trimming: 2 bases; J trimming: 5 bases; junction bases outside the gene matches: 11. CDR3 amino acids: CASSLSTLAGVETQYF. CDR3 sequence (DNA): TGTGCCAGCAGCTTATCTACCCTGGCGGGAGTTGAGACCCAGTACTTC.

The chain has TRBV7-2 and TRBJ2-7; either TRBD1 or TRBD2 may supply D (7 bases each). V was clipped by 4 bases and J by 4 bases, with 23 bases between them. The CDR3 contains 17 residues. Germline CDR1 reads SGHTA; CDR2 reads FQGNSA. The CDR3 region is CASSSSNRGGGRYEQYF. The CDR3 nucleotides read TGTGCCAGCAGCTCCTCAAACCGGGGAGGGGGCCGGTACGAGCAGTACTTC. Supplemented by reference TRBV7-2 and TRBJ2-7, the full variable domain reads GAGVSQSPSNKVTEKGKDVELRCDPISGHTALYWYRQSLGQGLEFLIYFQGNSAPDKSGLPSDRFSAERTGGSVSTLTIQRTQQEDSAVYLCASSSSNRGGGRYEQYFGPGTRLTVT.

The table lists this clone with many counts. The rearrangement joins TRBV7-3 to TRBJ2-3; 7 positions match TRBD2. This CDR3 has 13 residues. CDR1 SGHTA and CDR2 FQGTGA come from the germline V gene. V lost 5 bases to trimming and J lost 6 bases; unmatched junction nucleotides: 5. CDR3 sequence (DNA): TGTGCCAGCAGCCCAGGGAGGGCTGATACGCAGTATTTT. Protein sequence: CASSPGRADTQYF.

The chain employs TRBV29-1 and TRBJ2-7; D remains ambiguous. Germline lookup yields CDR1 SQVTM and CDR2 ANQGSEA. The V gene lost 6 bases and the J gene lost 6 bases, with 12 bases spanning the gap. This CDR3 spans 11 amino acids. As DNA, the CDR3 is TGCAGCGTGGCCCACGGTGGCGAGCAGTACTTC. Encoded protein: CSVAHGGEQYF.

This chain joins TRBV30 and TRBJ1-4; TRBD1 matches at 7 bases. CDR3 length: 14 amino acids. In germline, CDR1 is GTSNPN, CDR2 SVGIG (reference sequence). V shed 5 bases, J shed 5 bases, and the junction held 8 bases outside the gene matches. CDR3 nucleotides: TGTGCCTGGCGAAAACAGGGGCCCAATGAAAAACTGTTTTTT. As protein: CAWRKQGPNEKLFF. Based on the CDR3 plus reference TRBV30 and TRBJ1-4, the full variable domain is SQTIHQWPATLVQPVGSPLSLECTVEGTSNPNLYWYRQAAGRGLQLLFYSVGIGQISSEVPQNLSASRPQDRQFILSSKKLLLSDSGFYLCAWRKQGPNEKLFFGSGTQLSVL.

This clone showed up just once. V gene TRBV27 combines with J gene TRBJ2-3; unclear D gene. Germline V lookup: CDR1 MNHEY, CDR2 SMNVEV (reference sequence). Trimming stripped 3 bases from V and 7 bases from J, with 5 bases between. The CDR3 extends over 11 amino acids. The CDR3 nucleotides read TGTGCCAGCAGTTTTCGAAATACGCAGTATTTT. Protein: CASSFRNTQYF.

The V and J genes are TRBV6-1 and TRBJ2-2; no firm D call. This CDR3 is 13 amino acids long. V was clipped by 5 bases and J by 0 bases, with 4 bases between them. From germline, CDR1 is MNHNS and CDR2 SASEGT. CDR3 loop: CASSPANTGELFF. DNA for the CDR3: TGTGCCAGCAGTCCGGCGAACACCGGGGAGCTGTTTTTT.

The chain has TRBV27 and TRBJ1-3; the D gene is possibly TRBD1 (6 bases). This CDR3 has 16 residues. V dropped 2 bases and J dropped 1 base, with 12 bases sitting between them. CDR1 and CDR2 from the germline V gene are MNHEY and SMNVEV (reference sequence). The CDR3 nucleotides read TGTGCCAGCAGTTTAACCGGACAGCTGTCTGGAAACACCATATATTTT. The encoded protein is CASSLTGQLSGNTIYF.

The chain combines TRBV11-2 with TRBJ2-7; 8 nucleotides agree with TRBD2. V lost 0 bases, J lost 6 bases, and 7 bases stayed unmatched. CDR3 length equals 15 residues. The germline V gene has CDR1 SGHAT and CDR2 FQNNGV. This CDR3 is CASSLEGSGKGEQYF. The CDR3 coding sequence is TGTGCCAGCAGCTTAGAGGGTAGCGGGAAAGGCGAGCAGTACTTC.

The V gene is TRBV28, the J gene TRBJ2-7, with D hard to call. The CDR3 consists of 13 residues. CDR1 and CDR2 (germline): MDHEN, SYDVKM. Trimming cost V 2 bases and J 7 bases, with 12 bases left between them. CDR3 DNA: TGTGCCAGCAGTTTAATGGCTCCCGAGGAGCAGTACTTC. This encodes CASSLMAPEEQYF.

The chain joins TRBV6-4 to TRBJ2-3; the match to TRBD2 covers 12 bases. Per germline, CDR1 MRHNA and CDR2 SNTAGT. There are 14 residues in the CDR3. V lost 5 bases and J lost 5; bases outside the gene matches: 2. DNA for the CDR3: TGTGCCAGCAGTAGACTAGCGGGAGAAGATACGCAGTATTTT. This codes for CASSRLAGEDTQYF.

This clone has ten or more counts. The chain is built from TRBV28 and TRBJ2-7, with 12 positions matching TRBD2. There are 17 residues in the CDR3. From germline, CDR1 is MDHEN and CDR2 SYDVKM. V was pared by 3 bases and J by 2 bases, with 8 bases of the junction left unmatched. CDR3 sequence reads: CASSLAPLAGGPYEQYF. CDR3 DNA: TGTGCCAGCAGTTTGGCCCCACTAGCGGGAGGCCCCTACGAGCAGTACTTC.

The chain joins TRBV19 to TRBJ2-7; TRBD2 might be the D (6 bases). CDR1 is LNHDA and CDR2 is SQIVND in the germline V gene (reference sequence). Trimming removed 1 base from V and 5 bases from J, with 9 bases in between. The CDR3 extends over 13 amino acids. The CDR3 sequence is CASSIAGDHEQYF. The CDR3 nucleotides read TGTGCCAGTAGTATAGCGGGAGACCACGAGCAGTACTTC.

V gene TRBV7-3 combines with J gene TRBJ2-5, with a possible D match to TRBD2 (5 bases). The CDR3 is 14 residues long. Germline V lookup: CDR1 SGHTA, CDR2 FQGTGA. Trimming stripped 5 bases from V and 0 bases from J, with 10 bases between. CDR3 region: CASSLGSDQETQYF. The CDR3 DNA follows: TGTGCCAGCAGCCTGGGTAGCGACCAAGAGACCCAGTACTTC.